This T cell receptor beta chain was profiled in a study of Ad26.COV2.S vaccination and SARS-CoV-2 variants (dated by TCRdb to the early 2020s). In the study overall: Donors in the vaccine arm were drawn from COV1001, a phase I-IIa trial of Ad26.COV2.S in healthy adults that was multicentre, randomized, double-blind and placebo-controlled. Dosing of Ad26.COV2.S was intramuscular, at either 5x10^10 or 1x10^11 viral particles, delivered as one shot or as two shots spaced 56 days apart. TCRbeta repertoire sequencing was used to assess the specificity and breadth of SARS-CoV-2-reactive T cell receptors after Ad26.COV2.S vaccination. A total of around 32 samples were included in the TCR-sequenced set, comprising 19 Ad26.COV2.S vaccine recipients, 5 placebo recipients and 8 SARS-CoV-2 convalescent individuals. Trial participants were randomized into five groups of five: low-dose or high-dose Ad26.COV2.S given once or twice, or placebo on both occasions. Throughout the experiments and outcome assessment, investigators stayed blinded to trial group allocation. What the authors observed across the whole study: According to the authors, total T cell responses may have been underestimated by the TCR breadth and depth analyses. Comparable non-spike TCR breadth was observed between vaccine and placebo recipients, consistent with only spike being contained in the vaccine. The study lacked the statistical power to compare responses across vaccine doses or regimens. Spike-specific TCR breadth was higher in Ad26.COV2.S recipients than in placebo recipients (P = 0.0014). Substantial breadth of spike-specific CD8+ and CD4+ T cell responses was reported after vaccination.

TCRbeta CDR3 regions were sequenced with the immunoSEQ Assay. After extraction, genomic DNA underwent amplification by bias-controlled multiplex PCR, followed by high-throughput sequencing. Concerning the study's data processing: To quantify the absolute abundance of every unique TCRbeta CDR3 region, sequences were collapsed and filtered. T cell fraction was estimated by normalizing TCRbeta template counts to usable DNA, which was measured by amplifying reference genes present in all nucleated cells. Repertoire TCRs were annotated as SARS-CoV-2-specific by exact matching of V gene, CDR3 amino acid sequence and J gene to a known reactive TCR set. MIRA supplied the reference SARS-CoV-2 TCR set, which was filtered for enrichment in COVID-19-positive ImmuneCODE repertoires so that public or cross-reactive TCRs were removed. Using the MIRA antigens, annotated TCRs were further analysed by specific ORF or by position within an ORF. Breadth was defined as the number of annotated unique rearrangements divided by the total number of unique productive rearrangements, and depth was defined as the summed frequency of the annotated unique rearrangements. Two-sided Wilcoxon rank-sum tests were applied when comparing TCR breadth between groups. TCRdb obtained this table from immuneACCESS and retained in-frame rearrangements with V and J assigned. These tables miss some clones; where compared with another copy, unresolved V genes account for less than half of the shortfall, and the remainder is unexplained. The DNA gave D and trimming, while V, J and clone size come from that table. The sample has about 410,000 clones on record, approximately 89% of them singletons. The ten largest clones capture 1.9% of the sample.

Details on this clone: The specificity of this receptor is unknown. Base-call qualities are not available, and no considerably larger clone is one nucleotide away.

The treatment or condition tag for this specimen amounts to: some 20 received Ad26.COV2.S at low or high dose, single or two shots; several received placebo; per-sample allocation not given. For vaccine and placebo recipients, the sequenced repertoires came from samples collected on day 63 after the first injection. In Cohort 1b, around 23 adults aged 18-55 years were enrolled at a single site in Boston, USA, between 29 July and 7 August 2020. Ad26.COV2.S was a replication-incompetent adenovirus type 26 vector that expressed a prefusion-stabilized SARS-CoV-2 spike protein derived from the original Wuhan strain. Its CDR3 holds 15 amino acids, cysteine through phenylalanine. Only the CDR3 portion is preserved as DNA: 45 bases, with reading frame beginning at the first base. Via the germline V gene, CDR1 is SGHVS and CDR2 FQNEAQ. Deletion took 2 bases off V and 7 bases off J, with a span of 14 bases between the germline ends.

The chain couples TRBV7-8 to TRBJ2-2, with no confidently assigned D gene. The sample consisted of peripheral blood, taken in a trial of Ad26.COV2.S vaccine versus placebo. This TCR derives from a person aged 18-65 years who received the Ad26.COV2.S COVID-19 vaccine or a placebo. Here the CDR3 is given as CASSLIRQQNGELFF. The bases are TGTGCCAGCAGCTTAATTCGTCAGCAAAACGGGGAGCTGTTTTTT.